This TCR beta chain was captured in a study of cytomegalovirus exposure and HLA in healthy donors. Broader study findings: Earlier results showed most TCR beta V segments being productive about 87% or about 30% of the time.

With 60 Vbeta and 13 Jbeta primers, the PCR was carried out. The data were produced by immunoSEQ multiplex PCR, yet TCRdb's version contains in-frame clones alone and is incomplete. The table shows some 88,000 clones, with over 65% occurring only once. With regard to this clone: Its antigen is still unknown.

The TCR was taken from a young woman in good health and CMV-seropositive. The sample was PBMCs.

CDR3 sequence (DNA): TGTGCTAGTGCCGGAGGGTATGGCGCAACCACCAACGATGGCTACACCTTC. This codes for CASAGGYGATTNDGYTF. The chain combines TRBV12-5 with TRBJ1-2, with D unresolved. The V end lost 7 bases, the J end lost 6 bases, and 27 bases lay between the germline ends. This CDR3 comprises 17 residues. Germline V CDR1 and CDR2: LGHNT, FRNRAP.